This section outlines one TCR beta chain sequence together with its context. The data are from a study of blood T cell repertoires in COVID-19. Study details: In each case, the material was cDNA or gDNA derived from T cells, B-cell-depleted T cells, or PBMCs.

Authors' data handling: Reference gene primers were amplified, and this amplification served to estimate nucleated cell counts. TCRdb's table, derived via immunoSEQ multiplex PCR, lists solely in-frame clones and lacks some. That table supplies the V and J calls and clone size; D and trimming were determined from the DNA. The sample shows approximately 200,000 clones, 87% of them seen only once. The V segment lost 8 bases and the J segment 1 base; nucleotides outside the gene matches: 6. From germline, CDR1 is SGHTA and CDR2 FQGTGA. This CDR3 spans 15 amino acids. Source material: PBMCs or T cells enriched from blood (not recorded which). The sequence came from a man aged 25-45 years in a cohort exposed to, infected with or recovered from COVID-19 (not recorded which). J is TRBJ2-5 and V is TRBV7-3; 11 bases align to TRBD2. The CDR3 region is CASGLAGGSQETQYF. CDR3 sequence (DNA): TGTGCCAGCGGGCTAGCGGGAGGCTCCCAAGAGACCCAGTACTTC.